The rows below give T cell receptor beta chains drawn from one sample of a study of blood T cells in healthy people across ages. TCRdb re-analysed the 5' RACE reads in MiXCR, keeping a single row per CDR3 protein. The sample includes 580,000 or so distinct CDR3 sequences, roughly 48% of them seen just once. Sequenced: blood. All receptors come from a man older than 75 in good health. Both conserved end residues are part of each CDR3. A D gene is named only where the DNA matches it firmly. Part of the rows lack a size; the others show once, few, many or a class for expanded clones.

V: TRBV7-9; J: TRBJ2-7; size: few; D: NA; CDR3: CASSTPTEAAQYF; DNA: TGTGCCAGCAGCACTCCGACAGAAGCGGCCCAGTACTTC
V: TRBV20-1; J: TRBJ2-5; size: NA; D: TRBD2; CDR3: CSARDVQGTSGGMVETQYF; DNA: TGCAGTGCTAGAGATGTCCAAGGGACTAGCGGGGGGATGGTGGAGACCCAGTACTTC
V: TRBV2; J: TRBJ1-1; size: NA; D: TRBD1; CDR3: CASRTGGRGMNTEAFF; DNA: TGTGCCAGCCGGACAGGGGGCAGGGGAATGAACACTGAAGCTTTCTTT
V: TRBV6-5; J: TRBJ2-5; size: many; D: TRBD1; CDR3: CASSYSATGVPQTQYF; DNA: TGTGCCAGCAGTTACTCTGCGACAGGGGTTCCTCAGACCCAGTACTTC
V: TRBV6-2/TRBV6-3; J: TRBJ2-3; size: NA; D: TRBD2; CDR3: CASSALAGRSTDTQYF; DNA: TGTGCCAGCAGTGCCCTAGCGGGGCGGTCCACAGATACGCAGTATTTT
V: TRBV12-3/TRBV12-4; J: TRBJ2-3; size: NA; D: TRBD1; CDR3: CASSLVRGNTDTQYF; DNA: TGTGCCAGCAGTTTGGTCAGGGGGAACACAGATACGCAGTATTTT
V: TRBV28; J: TRBJ2-7; size: few; D: NA; CDR3: CASSRLDSSYEQYF; DNA: TGTGCCAGCAGTCGCCTGGACTCCTCCTACGAGCAGTACTTC
V: TRBV24-1; J: TRBJ2-1; size: few; D: NA; CDR3: CATSVSGNYNEQFF; DNA: TGTGCCACCAGTGTATCAGGGAACTACAATGAGCAGTTCTTC
V: TRBV7-2; J: TRBJ1-2; size: NA; D: TRBD1; CDR3: CASSPAGGVGGYTF; DNA: TGTGCCAGCAGCCCAGCAGGGGGCGTCGGGGGCTACACCTTC
V: TRBV7-9; J: TRBJ1-1; size: NA; D: TRBD1; CDR3: CASSFNRGQNTEAFF; DNA: TGTGCCAGCAGCTTCAACAGGGGCCAGAACACTGAAGCTTTCTTT
V: TRBV9; J: TRBJ2-3; size: NA; D: NA; CDR3: CANSSEGLRDTQYF; DNA: TGTGCCAACAGCTCAGAGGGGCTCCGGGATACGCAGTATTTT
V: TRBV4-3; J: TRBJ2-2; size: NA; D: NA; CDR3: CASSPVKGAGELFF; DNA: TGCGCCAGCAGCCCGGTTAAGGGGGCCGGGGAGCTGTTTTTT
V: TRBV29-1; J: TRBJ2-1; size: few; D: NA; CDR3: CSLAGRPYNEQFF; DNA: TGCAGTCTTGCAGGGAGGCCCTACAATGAGCAGTTCTTC
V: TRBV12-3/TRBV12-4; J: TRBJ1-2; size: few; D: TRBD1; CDR3: CASLRVLGGASFGYTF; DNA: TGTGCCAGCCTAAGGGTTTTAGGGGGCGCTTCTTTTGGCTACACCTTC
V: TRBV20-1; J: TRBJ2-7; size: NA; D: NA; CDR3: CSAKTGGSYNEQYF; DNA: TGCAGTGCTAAGACGGGCGGCTCCTACAATGAGCAGTACTTC
V: TRBV7-9; J: TRBJ2-7; size: NA; D: NA; CDR3: CASSLTEPSYEQYF; DNA: TGTGCCAGCAGCTTAACGGAACCCTCCTACGAGCAGTACTTC
V: TRBV6-2/TRBV6-3; J: TRBJ2-1; size: NA; D: TRBD2; CDR3: CASSYFSGKDNEQFF; DNA: TGTGCCAGCAGTTACTTTAGCGGGAAGGACAATGAGCAGTTCTTC
V: TRBV5-1; J: TRBJ2-7; size: NA; D: TRBD1; CDR3: CASSWKDRSSYEQYF; DNA: TGCGCCAGCAGCTGGAAGGACAGGAGCTCCTACGAGCAGTACTTC
V: TRBV10-2; J: TRBJ1-3; size: NA; D: NA; CDR3: CASSEQGQRNTIYF; DNA: TGCGCCAGCAGTGAGCAAGGACAGCGAAACACCATATATTTT
V: TRBV20-1; J: TRBJ2-1; size: NA; D: NA; CDR3: CSAQIYNEQFF; DNA: TGCAGTGCCCAGATCTACAATGAGCAGTTCTTC
V: TRBV6-5; J: TRBJ2-2; size: NA; D: TRBD2; CDR3: CASSPSGGATGELFF; DNA: TGTGCCAGCAGCCCAAGCGGGGGGGCCACCGGGGAGCTGTTTTTT
V: TRBV20-1; J: TRBJ2-1; size: once; D: TRBD2; CDR3: CSARRAGTSGIGSGQFF; DNA: TGCAGCGCCAGAAGAGCCGGGACTAGCGGGATCGGGTCAGGGCAGTTCTTC
V: TRBV13; J: TRBJ1-6; size: few; D: NA; CDR3: CASSSMGRSSPLHF; DNA: TGTGCCAGCAGCTCAATGGGTCGGAGTTCACCCCTCCACTTT
V: TRBV4-2; J: TRBJ1-1; size: once; D: NA; CDR3: CASSQEGWETEAFF; DNA: TGTGCCAGCAGCCAAGAAGGGTGGGAGACTGAAGCTTTCTTT
V: TRBV6-1; J: TRBJ1-1; size: large; D: NA; CDR3: CASSRGAGTEAFF; DNA: TGTGCCAGCAGTCGGGGCGCGGGCACTGAAGCTTTCTTT
V: TRBV20-1; J: TRBJ2-7; size: NA; D: NA; CDR3: CSARPGIYEQYF; DNA: TGCAGTGCTAGGCCGGGGATCTACGAGCAGTACTTC
V: TRBV12-3/TRBV12-4; J: TRBJ2-1; size: NA; D: TRBD2; CDR3: CASSGGGAYYNEQFF; DNA: TGTGCCAGCAGTGGCGGGGGGGCCTACTACAATGAGCAGTTCTTC
V: TRBV7-2; J: TRBJ1-2; size: few; D: NA; CDR3: CASSSRSRGGYTF; DNA: TGTGCCAGCAGCTCGAGGAGTCGGGGAGGCTACACCTTC
V: TRBV7-2; J: TRBJ2-7; size: NA; D: TRBD2; CDR3: CASSSLREGHPYEQYF; DNA: TGTGCCAGCAGCTCATTGCGGGAGGGCCACCCTTACGAGCAGTACTTC
V: TRBV4-1; J: TRBJ2-5; size: NA; D: NA; CDR3: CASSQVGGRLQETQYF; DNA: TGCGCCAGCAGCCAAGTAGGGGGGAGACTACAAGAGACCCAGTACTTC
V: TRBV20-1; J: TRBJ1-1; size: NA; D: NA; CDR3: CSASIPDGGAEAFF; DNA: TGCAGTGCTAGCATTCCGGACGGAGGGGCTGAAGCTTTCTTT
V: TRBV20-1; J: TRBJ2-7; size: NA; D: TRBD1; CDR3: CSARDQGVLAYEQYF; DNA: TGCAGTGCTAGGGACCAGGGGGTCTTAGCCTACGAGCAGTACTTC
V: TRBV20-1; J: TRBJ1-5; size: once; D: TRBD1; CDR3: CSARGGTENQPQHF; DNA: TGCAGTGCTAGGGGTGGGACAGAAAATCAGCCCCAGCATTTT
V: TRBV27; J: TRBJ2-7; size: NA; D: NA; CDR3: CASSISGFYYEQYF; DNA: TGTGCCAGCAGTATAAGTGGCTTCTACTACGAGCAGTACTTC
V: TRBV20-1; J: TRBJ2-5; size: few; D: TRBD1; CDR3: CSAPGQGREQYF; DNA: TGCAGTGCACCGGGACAGGGGCGAGAGCAGTACTTC
V: TRBV7-2; J: TRBJ2-5; size: few; D: NA; CDR3: CASSLDRVRSQETQYF; DNA: TGTGCCAGCAGCCTCGATCGAGTGCGGTCCCAAGAGACCCAGTACTTC
V: TRBV3-1; J: TRBJ2-3; size: NA; D: NA; CDR3: CASSQEGRGRGDTQYF; DNA: TGTGCCAGCAGCCAAGAGGGGCGGGGGCGGGGAGATACGCAGTATTTT
V: TRBV7-2; J: TRBJ2-7; size: few; D: TRBD2; CDR3: CASSLVLGEGYEQYF; DNA: TGTGCCAGCAGCTTAGTTCTGGGGGAGGGCTACGAGCAGTACTTC
V: TRBV18; J: TRBJ2-4; size: NA; D: NA; CDR3: CASSPGPRGYKQYF; DNA: TGTGCCAGCTCTCCAGGACCTCGGGGCTACAAGCAGTACTTC
V: TRBV4-3; J: TRBJ2-7; size: NA; D: TRBD2; CDR3: CASSLARLAGEQYF; DNA: TGCGCCAGCAGCCTCGCGAGACTAGCGGGCGAGCAGTACTTC
V: TRBV10-3; J: TRBJ2-7; size: NA; D: TRBD2; CDR3: CAISAIGPSGGEQYF; DNA: TGTGCCATCAGTGCCATTGGGCCCAGCGGGGGAGAGCAGTACTTC
V: TRBV6-5; J: TRBJ2-5; size: NA; D: TRBD2; CDR3: CAGSYGSGGNEQYF; DNA: TGTGCCGGCAGTTACGGTAGCGGGGGTAATGAGCAGTACTTC
V: TRBV27; J: TRBJ2-7; size: NA; D: NA; CDR3: CASRFNRDSSYEQYF; DNA: TGTGCCAGCAGATTCAACCGGGACTCCTCCTACGAGCAGTACTTC
V: TRBV20-1; J: TRBJ2-1; size: NA; D: NA; CDR3: CSANGGGTAYNEQFF; DNA: TGCAGTGCGAACGGCGGAGGGACAGCCTACAATGAGCAGTTCTTC
V: TRBV27; J: TRBJ2-7; size: few; D: NA; CDR3: CASSLVGRGTYEQYF; DNA: TGTGCCAGCAGTTTAGTGGGCAGGGGAACCTACGAGCAGTACTTC
V: TRBV29-1; J: TRBJ2-1; size: few; D: TRBD2; CDR3: CSGRLLAPYNEQFF; DNA: TGCAGCGGCCGATTACTAGCGCCGTACAATGAGCAGTTCTTC
V: TRBV7-9; J: TRBJ2-3; size: few; D: NA; CDR3: CASSFQTGRGGTQYF; DNA: TGTGCCAGCAGCTTCCAGACAGGCAGGGGTGGTACGCAGTATTTT
V: TRBV28; J: TRBJ1-2; size: NA; D: NA; CDR3: CASSFSGPLNYGYTF; DNA: TGTGCCAGCAGTTTCTCGGGCCCCTTGAACTATGGCTACACCTTC
V: TRBV20-1; J: TRBJ2-5; size: NA; D: TRBD2; CDR3: CSAHPTTSGSDSEQYF; DNA: TGCAGTGCCCATCCCACGACTAGCGGGAGCGATTCTGAGCAGTACTTC
V: TRBV7-9; J: TRBJ2-1; size: few; D: NA; CDR3: CASSTGRAAYNEQFF; DNA: TGTGCCAGCAGCACCGGACGAGCGGCGTACAATGAGCAGTTCTTC
V: TRBV30; J: TRBJ2-1; size: NA; D: TRBD2; CDR3: CACINSGGGNEQFF; DNA: TGTGCCTGCATCAATAGCGGGGGGGGCAATGAGCAGTTCTTC
V: TRBV6-4; J: TRBJ2-3; size: NA; D: NA; CDR3: CASRPQPSSTDTQYF; DNA: TGTGCCAGCAGACCCCAGCCCTCTAGCACAGATACGCAGTATTTT
V: TRBV24-1; J: TRBJ2-6; size: NA; D: NA; CDR3: CATSDPGAAQAGANVLTF; DNA: TGTGCCACCAGTGATCCCGGGGCGGCGCAGGCTGGGGCCAACGTCCTGACTTTC